Below are 29 T cell receptor beta chains sequenced from a single sample in a study of T cells in localized non-small cell lung cancer. The table came from immunoSEQ multiplex PCR; TCRdb's copy has only in-frame clones and leaves some out. The repertoire includes fewer than 60,000 clones, around 81% of them detected once, and around 20% sits in the top ten. This sample comprised peripheral blood, obtained before any cancer treatment. The receptor set was obtained from a female donor aged 60 or older with stage II squamous cell lung carcinoma.

This clone was recorded a few times. V usage is TRBV7-3 and J usage is TRBJ1-1, with D possibly matching TRBD1 (6 bases). With 4 bases removed from V and 4 bases from J, the gap between germline ends came to 10 bases. This CDR3 is built from 13 residues. Per germline, CDR1 SGHTA and CDR2 FQGTGA. The CDR3 loop reads CASSSTGPTEAFF. The CDR3 DNA is TGTGCCAGCAGCTCCACAGGGCCCACTGAAGCTTTCTTT. The variable domain in full, with the rest retrieved from reference TRBV7-3 and TRBJ1-1, is GAGVSQTPSNKVTEKGKYVELRCDPISGHTALYWYRQSLGQGPEFLIYFQGTGAADDSGLPNDRFFAVRPEGSVSTLKIQRTERGDSAVYLCASSSTGPTEAFFGQGTRLTVV.

Here the CDR3 DNA reads TGTGCCAGTAGCGTCCTTCCGGGACAGGGGAGGTACGAGCAGTACTTC. Translation gives CASSVLPGQGRYEQYF. J is TRBJ2-7 and V is TRBV19; 10 bases are shared with TRBD1. The ends lost 6 bases at V and 4 bases at J; junction bases unmatched: 12. This CDR3 region has 16 residues. Germline CDR1 and CDR2: LNHDA and SQIVND (reference sequence).

This chain links TRBV6-1 with TRBJ2-7; TRBD1 or TRBD2 may be the D gene (6 bases each). Germline CDR1 and CDR2: MNHNS and SASEGT. V lost 11 bases and J lost 0, with 20 bases in between. The CDR3 covers 15 residues. The CDR3 DNA reads TGTGCCGGCGGGACATCTCAGAGAAGCTCCTACGAGCAGTACTTC. Translating it yields CAGGTSQRSSYEQYF.

This clone was recorded a few times. The DNA for the CDR3 is TGTGCCAGCAGCTCCAGGGTCGTGGAGGAGCAGTACTTC. Residues: CASSSRVVEEQYF. J is TRBJ2-7 and V is TRBV7-8, with a weak D call TRBD1 (5 bases). The V gene's germline CDR1 is SGHVS and CDR2 FQNEAQ. This CDR3 is 13 amino acids long. The germline V and J ends were trimmed by 4 bases and 7 bases, with 14 bases remaining between them. The variable domain in full, with the rest retrieved from reference TRBV7-8 and TRBJ2-7, is GAGVSQSPRYKVAKRGQDVALRCDPISGHVSLFWYQQALGQGPEFLTYFQNEAQLDKSGLPSDRFFAERPEGSVSTLKIQRTQQEDSAVYLCASSSRVVEEQYFGPGTRLTVT.

The chain joins TRBV7-6 to TRBJ2-5; 7 bases align to TRBD2. Germline V CDR1 and CDR2: SGHVS, FNYEAQ. This CDR3 comprises 16 residues. J lost 5 bases, V lost 2 bases, and 11 bases had no gene match. The CDR3 DNA reads TGTGCCAGCAGCTTAAGGCCCCTGGCGGGGGAGGAGACCCAGTACTTC. Translating gives CASSLRPLAGEETQYF. Combining the CDR3 with reference TRBV7-6 and TRBJ2-5 gives the whole variable domain GAGVSQSPRYKVTKRGQDVALRCDPISGHVSLYWYRQALGQGPEFLTYFNYEAQQDKSGLPNDRFSAERPEGSISTLTIQRTEQRDSAMYRCASSLRPLAGEETQYFGPGTRLLVL.

The V and J genes are TRBV10-1 and TRBJ2-7; TRBD1 might be the D (5 bases). V gave up 3 bases and J gave up 0 bases, with 15 bases separating them. Germline CDR1 and CDR2: WNHNN and SYGVQD (reference sequence). This CDR3 contains 16 residues. The CDR3 sequence: CASSEFLQGTSYEQYF. CDR3 DNA sequence: TGCGCCAGCAGTGAATTTTTGCAGGGTACCTCCTACGAGCAGTACTTC.

This chain joins TRBV2 and TRBJ2-1; D is undetermined. V was clipped by 7 bases and J by 5 bases, with 12 bases between them. The CDR3 is 13 residues long. CDR1 and CDR2 (germline): SNHLY, FYNNEI. The CDR3 DNA is TGTGCCAGCACTCTAAGTCAGAACAATGAGCAGTTCTTC. This encodes CASTLSQNNEQFF.

This clone came up a few times. Germline and junction disagree at one end, which may indicate a read error. CDR3 bases: TGCGCCAGCAGCCAAGCGACAGGGGAAAATTCACCCCTCCACTTT. Residues: CASSQATGENSPLHF. The V gene is TRBV5-4, the J gene TRBJ1-6, with TRBD1 identical over 8 bases. Germline CDR1 and CDR2: SGHNT and YYREEE (reference sequence). This CDR3 is 15 amino acids long.

The rearrangement uses TRBV5-1 and TRBJ2-2, with TRBD1 matching 7 bases. Germline trimming cut 1 base from V and 2 bases from J; bases unmatched to any gene: 5. Germline V lookup: CDR1 SGHRS, CDR2 YFSETQ. The CDR3 has 16 amino acids. The CDR3 spells CASSLTDRVNTGELFF. The DNA for the CDR3 is TGCGCCAGCAGCTTGACCGACAGGGTAAACACCGGGGAGCTGTTTTTT.

The chain combines TRBV7-9 with TRBJ1-2; weak D call: TRBD1 (5 bases). V dropped 2 bases and J dropped 6 bases, with 10 bases sitting between them. CDR1 and CDR2 (germline): SEHNR, FQNEAQ (reference sequence). CDR3 length equals 13 residues. The CDR3 sequence: CASSLMGGNGYTF. In DNA form, the CDR3 reads TGTGCCAGCAGCTTAATGGGGGGAAATGGCTACACCTTC.

This rearrangement joins TRBV2 to TRBJ2-7; 7 nucleotides agree with TRBD1. J lost 4 bases, V lost 3 bases, and 6 bases had no gene match. Germline CDR1 reads SNHLY; CDR2 reads FYNNEI. CDR3 length: 14 residues. The chain's CDR3 is CASSDSTGWYEQYF. The CDR3 nucleotides read TGTGCCAGCAGTGATTCGACAGGGTGGTACGAGCAGTACTTC. Full variable domain (remainder filled in from reference TRBV2 and TRBJ2-7): EPEVTQTPSHQVTQMGQEVILRCVPISNHLYFYWYRQILGQKVEFLVSFYNNEISEKSEIFDDQFSVERPDGSNFTLKIRSTKLEDSAMYFCASSDSTGWYEQYFGPGTRLTVT.

The rearrangement uses TRBV5-1 and TRBJ1-1; perhaps TRBD1 as D (6 bases). Germline CDR1 SGHRS, CDR2 YFSETQ. The CDR3 consists of 13 residues. Trimming pared 4 bases from V and 7 bases from J, leaving 14 bases between. CDR3 nucleotides: TGCGCCAGCAGCATAGACAGGTGGAATGAAGCTTTCTTT. It yields the protein CASSIDRWNEAFF. The complete variable domain, with remaining parts taken from reference TRBV5-1 and TRBJ1-1, reads KAGVTQTPRYLIKTRGQQVTLSCSPISGHRSVSWYQQTPGQGLQFLFEYFSETQRNKGNFPGRFSGRQFSNSRSEMNVSTLELGDSALYLCASSIDRWNEAFFGQGTRLTVV.

A few counts support this clone. The CDR3: CASSLEHRGYNEQFF. In DNA form, the CDR3 reads TGTGCCAGCAGCTTAGAACACAGGGGTTACAATGAGCAGTTCTTC. This chain links TRBV7-2 with TRBJ2-1, with TRBD1 identical over 7 bases. Looked up from germline, CDR1 is SGHTA and CDR2 is FQGNSA. The CDR3 totals 15 residues. J lost 4 bases, V lost 1 base, and 4 bases had no gene match.

The chain is built from TRBV19 and TRBJ2-7; no firm D call. Germline CDR1 and CDR2: LNHDA and SQIVND (reference sequence). Trimming took off 7 bases at V and 0 bases at J, with 10 bases between the two ends. CDR3 length: 13 residues. The CDR3 spells CASTAGLSYEQYF. DNA for the CDR3: TGTGCCAGTACGGCCGGCCTCTCCTACGAGCAGTACTTC.

This chain uses TRBV7-9 with TRBJ2-1; 14 bases fit TRBD2. Germline assignment: CDR1 SEHNR and CDR2 FQNEAQ (reference sequence). The junction had 6 bases not matched to a gene; V was cut back by 4 bases and J by 7 bases. The CDR3 is made up of 16 amino acids. CDR3 bases: TGTGCCAGCAGCTCTAGGACTAGCGGGGGGTCGAATGAGCAGTTCTTC. Its translation is CASSSRTSGGSNEQFF.

CDR3 loop: CSVDGMGGYEKLFF. The CDR3, as DNA: TGCAGCGTTGACGGGATGGGGGGGTACGAAAAACTGTTTTTT. This sequence joins TRBV29-1 and TRBJ1-4, with D tentatively TRBD1 (5 bases). V gave up 3 bases and J gave up 8 bases, with 16 bases separating them. Germline-derived CDR1 and CDR2 are SQVTM and ANQGSEA. The CDR3 is 14 residues long.

The rearrangement links TRBV9 to TRBJ2-7; 9 bases match TRBD2. Germline V gene sequence: CDR1 SGDLS, CDR2 YYNGEE. CDR3 length: 15 residues. The V and J ends lost 2 bases and 1 base, in that order; junction bases with no gene match: 4. CDR3: CASSVGLAGSYEQYF. The CDR3 nucleotides read TGTGCCAGCAGCGTGGGCCTAGCGGGATCCTACGAGCAGTACTTC.

The rearrangement links TRBV5-1 to TRBJ1-5; TRBD1 matches 7 bases. Germline V gives CDR1 SGHRS, CDR2 YFSETQ. Trimming cost V 0 bases and J 6 bases; bases outside gene matches: 3. The length of the CDR3 is 14 residues. The CDR3 sequence: CASSLGTGVQPQHF. The CDR3 region has the DNA TGCGCCAGCAGCTTGGGCACAGGGGTTCAGCCCCAGCATTTT.

The sample holds a few counts of this clone. The CDR3: CATSRALRPKTTENTEAFF. Here the CDR3 DNA reads TGTGCCACCAGCAGAGCCCTTCGTCCCAAAACAACCGAAAACACTGAAGCTTTCTTT. The rearrangement uses TRBV15 and TRBJ1-1; D is ambiguous. Trimming cost V 1 base and J 2 bases, with 23 bases left between them. CDR1 and CDR2 (germline): LNHNV, YYDKDF (reference sequence). The CDR3 spans 19 residues.

The V and J genes are TRBV2 and TRBJ1-2; D remains ambiguous. Trimming left V 8 bases short and J 8 bases short, with 24 bases between. This CDR3 has 15 amino acids. Germline loops: CDR1 SNHLY, CDR2 FYNNEI. CDR3 sequence reads: CASGVEGSGPRGYTF. The DNA of the CDR3 is TGTGCCAGCGGGGTGGAGGGATCGGGCCCTAGGGGCTACACCTTC.

The chain is built from TRBV5-1 and TRBJ2-3; 9 bases agree with TRBD1. CDR3 length: 15 amino acids. V lost 4 bases and J lost 4; bases outside the gene matches: 7. Germline V gene lookup returns CDR1 SGHRS and CDR2 YFSETQ. The DNA for the CDR3 is TGCGCCAGCAGCCTTGGACAGGGGAGGGCAGATACGCAGTATTTT. It is translated as CASSLGQGRADTQYF.

The rearrangement joins TRBV2 to TRBJ2-1; 13 positions match TRBD2. CDR1 and CDR2 from the germline V gene are SNHLY and FYNNEI. V was pared by 8 bases and J by 5 bases, with 3 bases of the junction left unmatched. There are 14 residues in the CDR3. The CDR3 loop reads CASRGTSGDNEQFF. DNA of the CDR3: TGTGCCAGCCGGGGGACTAGCGGGGACAATGAGCAGTTCTTC.

The genes are TRBV5-4 and TRBJ2-7, with 12 bases that match TRBD1. CDR3 size: 14 residues. Germline CDR1 reads SGHNT; CDR2 reads YYREEE (reference sequence). The CDR3 spells CASSLPSGQGAVEV. In DNA, the CDR3 is TGTGCCAGCAGCTTGCCTTCGGGACAGGGGGCAGTGGAGGTC.

This chain joins TRBV6-1 and TRBJ1-2; TRBD1 aligns across 9 bases. The CDR3 covers 15 residues. Trimming at V came to 4 bases and at J to 6 bases, leaving 9 bases not matched to a gene. Germline CDR1 and CDR2: MNHNS and SASEGT. CDR3 amino acids: CASSARIGTGNGYTF. The CDR3 DNA reads TGTGCCAGCAGTGCGCGTATCGGGACAGGGAATGGCTACACCTTC.

This clone is medium-sized. The chain has TRBV6-5 and TRBJ2-7; D remains ambiguous. The CDR3 is 13 amino acids. The V and J ends lost 0 bases and 6 bases respectively, with 9 bases between them. Germline V gives CDR1 MNHEY, CDR2 SVGAGI. For the CDR3, the DNA is TGTGCCAGCAGTTACTCGAAAGGGATCGAGCAGTACTTC. The encoded protein is CASSYSKGIEQYF.

This clone has only one observation. The chain recombines TRBV5-1 with TRBJ2-4, with TRBD1 as a possible D gene (6 bases). The V end was cut by 3 bases, the J end by 11 bases, with 12 bases between. The CDR3 consists of 12 residues. Germline V gene sequence: CDR1 SGHRS, CDR2 YFSETQ. DNA for the CDR3: TGCGCCAGCAGCTCGGACAGTTCCCTTCAGTACTTC. Its translation is CASSSDSSLQYF.

This chain connects TRBV11-2 to TRBJ1-4; 7 nucleotides match TRBD1. After removal of 5 bases from V and 10 bases from J, the junction contained 10 bases not matched to a gene. CDR1 and CDR2 from the germline V gene are SGHAT and FQNNGV. The CDR3 loop spans 14 amino acids. The CDR3 DNA reads TGTGCCAGCAGCCCTCGGGACAGAGTAGGAAAACTGTTTTTT. It codes for CASSPRDRVGKLFF.

V gene TRBV4-2 combines with J gene TRBJ2-7; 10 positions match TRBD1. The CDR3 runs to 15 residues. CDR1 is LGHNA and CDR2 is YNFKEQ in the germline V gene. Germline trimming cut 6 bases from V and 0 bases from J; bases unmatched to any gene: 5. CDR3 residues: CASSAGTGVSYEQYF. CDR3 nucleotides: TGTGCCAGCAGTGCCGGGACAGGGGTCTCCTACGAGCAGTACTTC.

The genes are TRBV18 and TRBJ2-7; TRBD1 matches 8 bases. CDR3 size: 15 residues. The trim removed 2 bases at V and 3 bases at J, leaving 6 bases unmatched. Per the germline V gene, CDR1 is KGHSH and CDR2 is LQKENI. The CDR3 bases are TGTGCCAGCTCACCATACAGGGGGGAAGGCTACGAGCAGTACTTC. Translating it yields CASSPYRGEGYEQYF. Filled out from reference TRBV18 and TRBJ2-7, the complete variable domain reads NAGVMQNPRHLVRRRGQEARLRCSPMKGHSHVYWYRQLPEEGLKFMVYLQKENIIDESGMPKERFSAEFPKEGPSILRIQQVVRGDSAAYFCASSPYRGEGYEQYFGPGTRLTVT.